Following are 24 T cell receptor beta chains from one sample sequenced in a study of cytomegalovirus exposure and HLA in healthy donors (dated by TCRdb to between 2016 and 2019). Libraries were prepared through the immunoSEQ multiplex PCR assay. For the multiplex PCR, a mixture combining 60 forward primers for TCR Vbeta segments and 13 reverse primers for TCR Jbeta segments was used. In its TCRdb copy, this immuneACCESS table keeps in-frame sequences only and misses some clones. Where compared with another copy, unresolved V genes explain less than half of these, and the others have no known cause. In this sample the table shows more than 100,000 clones, 83% of which occur a single time. Of the sample, more than 1.5% falls within the top ten clones. The sample was PBMCs. These receptors were taken from a man aged 40-49 years in good health and CMV-seronegative.

CDR3 sequence: CASSLRTSAYEQYF. The CDR3 DNA reads TGTGCCAGCAGCCTGAGGACTAGCGCCTACGAGCAGTACTTC. This chain links TRBV27 with TRBJ2-7, with TRBD2 matching over 9 bases. CDR1 and CDR2 from the germline V gene are MNHEY and SMNVEV (reference sequence). V was pared by 6 bases and J by 2 bases, with 5 bases of the junction left unmatched. This CDR3 comprises 14 residues.

This clone has only a few counts. The CDR3 sequence is CASSLEDRANSNQPQHF. CDR3 DNA: TGTGCCAGCAGTTTAGAGGACAGGGCGAATAGCAATCAGCCCCAGCATTTT. J is TRBJ1-5 and V is TRBV28, with 8 bases lining up with TRBD1. Germline V gene data show CDR1 as MDHEN and CDR2 as SYDVKM. V lost 2 bases and J lost 0; bases outside the gene matches: 6. The CDR3 length is 17 residues.

This clone appeared a few times. This chain joins TRBV4-3 and TRBJ1-4, with D possibly matching TRBD1 (5 bases). The CDR3 sequence is 15 residues long. Germline values: CDR1 LGHNA, CDR2 YSLEER. The V gene lost 5 bases and the J gene lost 8 bases, with 18 bases spanning the gap. The CDR3 here is CASSSGVGRGEKLFF. CDR3 coding DNA: TGCGCCAGCAGCTCGGGTGTCGGGAGGGGAGAAAAACTGTTTTTT.

This clone was seen a single time. V is TRBV27 and J is TRBJ1-5, with TRBD1 as a possible D gene (6 bases). V lost 6 bases and J lost 0, with 9 bases in between. CDR1 MNHEY and CDR2 SMNVEV come from the germline V gene (reference sequence). This CDR3 is 14 amino acids long. CDR3 protein: CASSTGNSNQPQHF. In nucleotides, the CDR3 is TGTGCCAGCAGCACAGGGAATAGCAATCAGCCCCAGCATTTT.

The chain carries TRBV19 and TRBJ1-3, with D maybe TRBD1 (6 bases). The CDR3 has 17 amino acids. With 3 bases removed from V and 0 bases from J, the gap between germline ends came to 15 bases. Germline V gives CDR1 LNHDA, CDR2 SQIVND (reference sequence). CDR3 in amino acids: CASSMKTGMLSGNTIYF. The CDR3 DNA reads TGTGCCAGTAGTATGAAGACAGGAATGCTCTCTGGAAACACCATATATTTT.

The rearrangement joins TRBV9 to TRBJ1-2, with D tentatively TRBD1 (5 bases). Trimming pared 3 bases from V and 4 bases from J, leaving 19 bases between. CDR1 is SGDLS, CDR2 YYNGEE, per germline. The CDR3 is 16 amino acids. This CDR3 is CASSGQQGLLPYGYTF. CDR3 in DNA: TGTGCCAGCAGCGGCCAGCAGGGATTACTTCCCTATGGCTACACCTTC.

J is TRBJ2-7 and V is TRBV13; D is undetermined. CDR3 length equals 13 residues. V gave up 0 bases and J gave up 2 bases, with 5 bases separating them. The germline V gene encodes CDR1 PRHDT and CDR2 FYEKMQ (reference sequence). The CDR3 DNA follows: TGTGCCAGCAGCTTAGGAAGAGCCTACGAGCAGTACTTC. Translated, it gives CASSLGRAYEQYF.

J is TRBJ2-1 and V is TRBV27; no clear D gene. The CDR3 covers 15 residues. Germline assignment: CDR1 MNHEY and CDR2 SMNVEV (reference sequence). Trimming took 1 base from V and 2 from J, leaving 9 bases between them. The CDR3 spells CASSLYSIPYNEQFF. Here the CDR3 DNA reads TGTGCCAGCAGTTTATATAGCATCCCCTACAATGAGCAGTTCTTC.

The chain is built from TRBV5-4 and TRBJ2-7; a weak D match, TRBD2 (6 bases). There are 13 residues in the CDR3. V was trimmed by 4 bases and J by 7 bases, leaving 15 bases between them. The germline gives CDR1 SGHNT, CDR2 YYREEE (reference sequence). DNA for the CDR3: TGTGCCAGCAGCCCTAGACTCGGAGGGGAGCAGTACTTC. Residues: CASSPRLGGEQYF. The full variable domain, in which reference TRBV5-4 and TRBJ2-7 provide the parts outside the CDR3, is ETGVTQSPTHLIKTRGQQVTLRCSSQSGHNTVSWYQQALGQGPQFIFQYYREEENGRGNFPPRFSGLQFPNYSSELNVNALELDDSALYLCASSPRLGGEQYFGPGTRLTVT.

The chain combines TRBV6-5 with TRBJ2-3, with D possibly being TRBD1 (5 bases). V lost 4 bases to trimming and J lost 1 base, with 15 bases between them. CDR1 MNHEY and CDR2 SVGAGI come from the germline V gene. This CDR3 contains 16 residues. The CDR3 sequence: CASSWGRGTRTDTQYF. The DNA of the CDR3 is TGTGCCAGCAGTTGGGGCCGCGGCACCCGCACAGATACGCAGTATTTT.

The chain recombines TRBV18 with TRBJ2-2; the match to TRBD1 covers 9 bases. Germline V gene lookup returns CDR1 KGHSH and CDR2 LQKENI. V was pared by 1 base and J by 7 bases, with 16 bases of the junction left unmatched. The CDR3 loop spans 19 amino acids. The CDR3 region has the DNA TGTGCCAGCTCACCACTTGCATCGATCGGGACAGGGATCAGCGGGGAGCTGTTTTTT. Its protein product is CASSPLASIGTGISGELFF.

The V and J genes are TRBV6-6 and TRBJ2-1; a possible D gene is TRBD1 (5 bases). The V end was cut by 1 base, the J end by 4 bases, with 8 bases between. Germline V gene data show CDR1 as MNHNY and CDR2 as SVGAGI (reference sequence). The CDR3 has 14 residues. The CDR3 DNA is TGTGCCAGCAGTTACTTTTCAGGGTACAATGAGCAGTTCTTC. Protein product: CASSYFSGYNEQFF.

The chain carries TRBV7-2 and TRBJ1-4, with 7 bases that match TRBD1. The V gene's germline CDR1 is SGHTA and CDR2 FQGNSA. The CDR3 spans 15 residues. The V and J ends lost 5 bases and 7 bases, in that order; junction bases with no gene match: 10. CDR3: CASSPRGGWGEKLFF. The CDR3 coding sequence is TGTGCCAGCAGCCCGAGAGGGGGCTGGGGTGAAAAACTGTTTTTT.

V and J are TRBV6-1 and TRBJ2-3; TRBD1 aligns across 7 bases. Trimming at V came to 0 bases and at J to 5 bases, leaving 5 bases not matched to a gene. The CDR3 totals 15 residues. Germline V gene sequence: CDR1 MNHNS, CDR2 SASEGT. The CDR3 region is CASSEAGGGLDTQYF. CDR3 bases: TGTGCCAGCAGTGAAGCAGGGGGCGGGTTAGATACGCAGTATTTT.

The rearrangement links TRBV25-1 to TRBJ1-1; D possibly corresponds to TRBD1 (6 bases). The CDR3 contains 17 residues. Germline CDR1 and CDR2: MGHDK and SYGVNS. Trimming stripped 4 bases from V and 3 bases from J, with 21 bases between. The CDR3 coding sequence is TGTGCCAGCAGTGGGACAGAGGGGTTGGAAGTGGACACTGAAGCTTTCTTT. Protein sequence: CASSGTEGLEVDTEAFF.

This chain connects TRBV6-5 to TRBJ1-5, with 7 bases lining up with TRBD1. The CDR3 has 15 residues. Germline V CDR1 and CDR2: MNHEY, SVGAGI. V shed 4 bases and J 0 bases; nucleotides not matched to a gene: 3. The CDR3 spells CASSSTGYSNQPQHF. The CDR3 DNA reads TGTGCCAGCAGTTCGACAGGGTATAGCAATCAGCCCCAGCATTTT.

Note on this clone: The sample contains more than one DNA sequence encoding this CDR3. The genes are TRBV5-1 and TRBJ2-7, with TRBD2 matching 12 bases. The CDR3 consists of 15 residues. Germline V lookup: CDR1 SGHRS, CDR2 YFSETQ. V was pared by 3 bases and J by 3 bases, with 4 bases of the junction left unmatched. The CDR3 DNA sequence: TGCGCCAGCAGCTGGACTAGCGGGACAATCTACGAGCAGTACTTC. Its protein product is CASSWTSGTIYEQYF.

The gene calls are TRBV28 and TRBJ2-7; D not resolved. V lost 2 bases and J lost 2, with 4 bases in between. This CDR3 is 12 amino acids long. Germline CDR1 and CDR2: MDHEN and SYDVKM. The CDR3 spells CASSLPTYEQYF. For the CDR3, the DNA is TGTGCCAGCAGTTTACCCACCTACGAGCAGTACTTC.

A word on this clone: The sample has other DNA sequences that encode this CDR3 too. V gene TRBV19 combines with J gene TRBJ1-2; D perhaps matches TRBD1 (5 bases). Germline V CDR1 and CDR2: LNHDA, SQIVND (reference sequence). The length of the CDR3 is 15 residues. V lost 6 bases, J lost 4 bases, and 18 bases lay in between. As DNA, the CDR3 is TGTGCCAGTAGGGGTGACGGACAACCGATCTATGGCTACACCTTC. The encoded protein is CASRGDGQPIYGYTF.

J is TRBJ2-3 and V is TRBV5-1; D might be TRBD1 (5 bases). This CDR3 contains 15 residues. Germline values: CDR1 SGHRS, CDR2 YFSETQ. With 3 bases removed from V and 6 bases from J, the gap between germline ends came to 17 bases. The CDR3 reads CASSWTPLGLDTQYF. In nucleotides, the CDR3 is TGCGCCAGCAGCTGGACCCCGTTGGGGCTTGATACGCAGTATTTT.

V usage is TRBV6-1 and J usage is TRBJ2-7; D gene uncertain. Germline V CDR1 and CDR2: MNHNS, SASEGT. The CDR3 sequence is 11 residues long. V lost 5 bases to trimming and J lost 4 bases, with 6 bases between them. CDR3 in DNA: TGTGCCAGCAGTCCCTCTTACGAGCAGTACTTC. It yields the protein CASSPSYEQYF.

The J gene is TRBJ2-1, the V gene TRBV7-3; maybe TRBD1 (5 bases). V was shortened by 5 bases and J by 10 bases, with 15 bases between the two germline ends. This CDR3 spans 13 amino acids. CDR1 is SGHTA, CDR2 FQGTGA, per germline. CDR3 sequence (DNA): TGTGCCAGCAGCCAGGGATCAGGGAACGAGCAGTTCTTC. As protein: CASSQGSGNEQFF.

This chain uses TRBV19 with TRBJ2-1; a weak D match, TRBD2 (5 bases). V gave up 5 bases and J gave up 9 bases, with 14 bases separating them. Germline-derived CDR1 and CDR2 are LNHDA and SQIVND (reference sequence). There are 13 residues in the CDR3. The CDR3 loop reads CASSPSVGSEQFF. CDR3 bases: TGTGCCAGTAGTCCGTCGGTTGGGAGTGAGCAGTTCTTC.

The chain has TRBV7-2 and TRBJ2-3; D might be TRBD1 (5 bases). Deletions cut 1 base from V and 10 bases from J, with 18 bases between. From germline, CDR1 is SGHTA and CDR2 FQGNSA. The CDR3 runs to 15 residues. The CDR3 spells CASSLESRGQGAQYF. CDR3 DNA: TGTGCCAGCAGCTTAGAGTCGCGTGGGCAGGGTGCGCAGTATTTT. Full variable domain (remainder filled in from reference TRBV7-2 and TRBJ2-3): GAGVSQSPSNKVTEKGKDVELRCDPISGHTALYWYRQSLGQGLEFLIYFQGNSAPDKSGLPSDRFSAERTGGSVSTLTIQRTQQEDSAVYLCASSLESRGQGAQYFGPGTRLTVL.